Listed here are 27 T cell receptor beta chains from one sample, sequenced in a study of response to subunit inactivated influenza vaccine. TCRdb ran MiXCR on the RT-PCR reads and lists one entry per CDR3 protein. The sample comprises more than 450,000 distinct CDR3 sequences, around 8% of which are singletons, and over 10% rests with the top ten. The material sequenced was PBMCs from blood, taken around 25 months after vaccination. These receptors were collected from a man in his fifties or sixties who received an inactivated influenza vaccine.

Here the CDR3 DNA reads TGTGCCAGCAGCGCGTCTAGCGGGTTAACAGATACGCAGTATTTT. Its translation is CASSASSGLTDTQYF. The J gene is TRBJ2-3, the V gene TRBV9; the match to TRBD2 covers 8 bases. CDR3 length equals 15 residues. V lost 3 bases and J lost 3; bases outside the gene matches: 6. From germline, CDR1 is SGDLS and CDR2 YYNGEE. Based on the CDR3 plus reference TRBV9 and TRBJ2-3, the full variable domain is DSGVTQTPKHLITATGQRVTLRCSPRSGDLSVYWYQQSLDQGLQFLIQYYNGEERAKGNILERFSAQQFPDLHSELNLSSLELGDSALYFCASSASSGLTDTQYFGPGTRLTVL.

This clonotype was seen only a few times. This rearrangement joins TRBV4-2 to TRBJ2-2; D may be TRBD2 (6 bases). V was cut by 0 bases and J by 5 bases, with 13 bases left in between. Germline V gene sequence: CDR1 LGHNA, CDR2 YNFKEQ. The CDR3 sequence is 16 residues long. The DNA of the CDR3 is TGTGCCAGCAGCCAAGAGGGACTTCTTGCAACCGGGGAGCTGTTTTTT. Protein sequence: CASSQEGLLATGELFF.

This clonotype showed up just a few times. The rearrangement links TRBV29-1 to TRBJ2-5, with D unresolved. This CDR3 is 14 amino acids long. The V gene lost 0 bases and the J gene lost 5 bases, with 13 bases spanning the gap. Per the germline V gene, CDR1 is SQVTM and CDR2 is ANQGSEA. The DNA for the CDR3 is TGCAGCGTTGAAGATCTACCCTTTGGGGAGACCCAGTACTTC. This sequence encodes CSVEDLPFGETQYF.

The J gene is TRBJ2-7, the V gene TRBV3-1; 8 bases are a match to TRBD2. The CDR3 runs 14 residues. V dropped 3 bases and J dropped 3; count of bases not matched to a gene: 4. In germline, CDR1 is LGHDT, CDR2 YNNKEL (reference sequence). CDR3 residues: CASSQSRGGYEQYF. In DNA form, the CDR3 reads TGTGCCAGCAGCCAGTCACGGGGGGGCTACGAGCAGTACTTC.

This clonotype appeared a few times. This chain joins TRBV10-3 and TRBJ2-1, with 8 bases fitting TRBD1. Germline assignment: CDR1 ENHRY and CDR2 SYGVKD. V dropped 4 bases and J dropped 8; count of bases not matched to a gene: 4. The CDR3 covers 13 residues. DNA for the CDR3: TGTGCCATCAGTGGGGACAGGTTCGATGAGCAGTTCTTC. Encoded protein: CAISGDRFDEQFF.

This clonotype occurred a few times. The chain combines TRBV5-1 with TRBJ2-2; D possibly corresponds to TRBD1 (6 bases). The CDR3 has 20 residues. Germline V gene sequence: CDR1 SGHRS, CDR2 YFSETQ. With 0 bases removed from V and 0 bases from J, the gap between germline ends came to 21 bases. The CDR3 bases are TGCGCCAGCAGCTTGGGACGGGATTTGGGGGCGGTTACGAACACCGGGGAGCTGTTTTTT. This translates into CASSLGRDLGAVTNTGELFF.

This clonotype was seen a few times. V and J are TRBV6-5 and TRBJ2-2; TRBD1 agrees at 9 bases. CDR3 length: 14 amino acids. CDR1 is MNHEY and CDR2 is SVGAGI in the germline V gene. Trimming cost V 8 bases and J 7 bases; bases outside gene matches: 8. The CDR3 loop is CASVTGGAGGELFF. CDR3 coding DNA: TGTGCCAGCGTTACAGGGGGCGCGGGCGGGGAGCTGTTTTTT.

This clonotype was seen a few times. V usage is TRBV24-1 and J usage is TRBJ2-5; D is possibly TRBD2 (5 bases). CDR1 is KGHDR and CDR2 is SFDVKD in the germline V gene. The CDR3 length is 15 residues. The V gene lost 0 bases and the J gene lost 5 bases, with 12 bases spanning the gap. The CDR3: CATSDLRRGRETQYF. CDR3 nucleotides: TGTGCCACCAGTGATTTGCGCCGGGGTAGGGAGACCCAGTACTTC.

This clonotype was counted between two and nine times. J is TRBJ1-6 and V is TRBV2; 7 bases fit TRBD1. Looked up from germline, CDR1 is SNHLY and CDR2 is FYNNEI. V dropped 2 bases and J dropped 8; count of bases not matched to a gene: 6. This CDR3 comprises 15 residues. CDR3 sequence (DNA): TGTGCCAGCAGTGAAAACCGGGACAGATATTCACCCCTCCACTTT. Translated: CASSENRDRYSPLHF.

Of note for this clonotype: This may stem from a read error, because a much larger clone lies one nucleotide away. The gene calls are TRBV2 and TRBJ2-7; TRBD2 agrees at 14 bases. Germline-derived CDR1 and CDR2 are SNHLY and FYNNEI. The CDR3 loop spans 14 amino acids. The J segment lost 4 bases and the V segment lost 8 bases, leaving 4 bases of the junction unmatched. CDR3 nucleotides: TGTGCCAGCGGGGGGACTAGCGGGAGTTACGAGCAGTACTTC. As protein: CASGGTSGSYEQYF.

V usage is TRBV7-9 and J usage is TRBJ1-1; 7 bases are shared with TRBD1. This CDR3 has 16 residues. CDR1 and CDR2 from the germline V gene are SEHNR and FQNEAQ (reference sequence). V was clipped by 2 bases and J by 0 bases; unmatched bases: 6. CDR3: CASSLPQGRLNTEAFF. The CDR3 region has the DNA TGTGCCAGCAGCTTACCACAGGGGCGATTGAACACTGAAGCTTTCTTT.

The chain links TRBV5-1 to TRBJ2-1; 9 bases agree with TRBD1. Trimming took 3 bases from V and 2 from J; bases not matched to a gene: 3. The length of the CDR3 is 15 residues. Germline V gene data show CDR1 as SGHRS and CDR2 as YFSETQ. DNA for the CDR3: TGCGCCAGCAGCTGGACAGGGGATACCTACAATGAGCAGTTCTTC. Translating gives CASSWTGDTYNEQFF. The variable domain in full, completed from reference TRBV5-1 and TRBJ2-1, reads KAGVTQTPRYLIKTRGQQVTLSCSPISGHRSVSWYQQTPGQGLQFLFEYFSETQRNKGNFPGRFSGRQFSNSRSEMNVSTLELGDSALYLCASSWTGDTYNEQFFGPGTRLTVL.

The table lists this clonotype with a few counts. The rearrangement uses TRBV5-1 and TRBJ2-7, with 7 bases matching TRBD2. CDR3 length: 14 amino acids. The ends lost 4 bases at V and 2 bases at J; junction bases unmatched: 6. The V gene's germline CDR1 is SGHRS and CDR2 YFSETQ. CDR3 sequence (DNA): TGCGCCAGCAGCATGCGGGGGTGGCCCTACGAGCAGTACTTC. Residues: CASSMRGWPYEQYF.

The V and J genes are TRBV7-9 and TRBJ1-5; D remains unclear. Per germline, CDR1 SEHNR and CDR2 FQNEAQ (reference sequence). The V gene lost 6 bases and the J gene lost 2 bases, with 8 bases spanning the gap. CDR3 size: 13 residues. The chain's CDR3 is CASSSIGNQPQHF. CDR3 in DNA: TGTGCCAGCAGTTCTATCGGCAATCAGCCCCAGCATTTT.

This clonotype was seen a handful of times. The V gene is TRBV11-1, the J gene TRBJ2-1, with D perhaps being TRBD1 or TRBD2 (5 bases each). CDR3 size: 15 residues. With 5 bases removed from V and 6 bases from J, the gap between germline ends came to 17 bases. Germline lookup yields CDR1 SGHAT and CDR2 FQDESV (reference sequence). In DNA form, the CDR3 reads TGTGCCAGCAGCCACCGCCGGGGACGGACCAATGAGCAGTTCTTC. Amino acid sequence: CASSHRRGRTNEQFF.

This clonotype showed up just a few times. V gene TRBV6-1 combines with J gene TRBJ1-6, with 8 bases matching TRBD1. This CDR3 spans 14 amino acids. The V gene's germline CDR1 is MNHNS and CDR2 SASEGT. The V segment lost 8 bases and the J segment 6 bases; nucleotides outside the gene matches: 6. The CDR3 region is CASDMGQANSPLHF. DNA of the CDR3: TGTGCCAGCGATATGGGACAGGCTAATTCACCCCTCCACTTT.

Only a few counts were recorded for this clonotype. This rearrangement joins TRBV28 to TRBJ2-1; D may be TRBD1 or TRBD2 (5 bases each). The CDR3 is 16 amino acids. V lost 6 bases and J lost 4, with 19 bases in between. Germline V gene sequence: CDR1 MDHEN, CDR2 SYDVKM. The CDR3 region has the DNA TGTGCCAGCAGCCCCCCGGGACCAACGCCTTACAATGAGCAGTTCTTC. Its protein product is CASSPPGPTPYNEQFF.

This clonotype was counted between two and nine times. The V and J genes are TRBV20-1 and TRBJ1-1, with 12 bases aligning to TRBD1. Germline assignment: CDR1 DFQATT and CDR2 SNEGSKA (reference sequence). The CDR3 is made up of 16 amino acids. Unmatched junction bases numbered 10, after V lost 6 bases and J lost 2 bases. The CDR3 DNA follows: TGCAGTGCCCTACCTGTGGGACAGGGGGCAAACACTGAAGCTTTCTTT. Its translation: CSALPVGQGANTEAFF.

This clonotype was found many times. The rearrangement links TRBV10-3 to TRBJ2-1; D is undetermined. This CDR3 has 16 residues. The ends were cut back, 1 base at V and 0 bases at J, with 10 bases in the middle. Germline CDR1 ENHRY, CDR2 SYGVKD. CDR3 in amino acids: CAISEFPRSSYNEQFF. CDR3 coding DNA: TGTGCCATCAGTGAGTTTCCTAGAAGCTCCTACAATGAGCAGTTCTTC.

V is TRBV24-1 and J is TRBJ2-3; no definite D call. Germline V gene sequence: CDR1 KGHDR, CDR2 SFDVKD. V was trimmed by 5 bases and J by 0 bases, leaving 5 bases between them. CDR3 length: 13 residues. The CDR3 spells CATSVASTDTQYF. CDR3 coding DNA: TGTGCCACCAGTGTAGCCAGCACAGATACGCAGTATTTT.

In its sample, this clonotype was seen many times. The rearrangement links TRBV30 to TRBJ2-7; D not resolved. V was cut by 5 bases and J by 1 base, with 9 bases left in between. CDR1 GTSNPN and CDR2 SVGIG come from the germline V gene (reference sequence). The CDR3 spans 12 residues. The CDR3, as DNA: TGTGCCTGGTCTATTGGATCCTACGAGCAGTACTTC. It specifies CAWSIGSYEQYF.

A few counts support this clonotype. This chain connects TRBV27 to TRBJ1-1; the D gene is possibly TRBD1 (6 bases). V was clipped by 5 bases and J by 1 base, with 14 bases between them. Germline CDR1 MNHEY, CDR2 SMNVEV (reference sequence). This CDR3 spans 15 amino acids. The CDR3 nucleotides read TGTGCCAGCAGTCCCCTAGCAGGGGCGAACACTGAAGCTTTCTTT. As protein: CASSPLAGANTEAFF.

This clonotype was recorded many times. The gene calls are TRBV28 and TRBJ1-2; D uncertain. In germline, CDR1 is MDHEN, CDR2 SYDVKM. The CDR3 is made up of 13 amino acids. V gave up 5 bases and J gave up 4 bases, with 11 bases separating them. The CDR3 DNA sequence: TGTGCCAGCAGTACCGGGTCCATCTATGGCTACACCTTC. Amino acid sequence: CASSTGSIYGYTF.

This clonotype was recorded at least ten times. J is TRBJ2-2 and V is TRBV12-3 or TRBV12-4, with 7 bases lining up with TRBD1. The ends lost 11 bases at V and 4 bases at J; junction bases unmatched: 10. This CDR3 is built from 14 residues. In DNA, the CDR3 is TGTGCCGGAACAGACAGGGTGGGCACCGGGGAGCTGTTTTTT. This gives the protein CAGTDRVGTGELFF.

This clonotype was seen a handful of times. The chain employs TRBV4-2 and TRBJ2-1; TRBD2 matches at 7 bases. V lost 3 bases, J lost 2 bases, and 4 bases stayed unmatched. The CDR3 sequence is 15 residues long. Germline CDR1 LGHNA, CDR2 YNFKEQ. The chain's CDR3 is CASSQSGTTYNEQFF. CDR3 nucleotides: TGTGCCAGCAGCCAGAGCGGGACTACCTACAATGAGCAGTTCTTC.

About this clonotype itself: Relative to the germline gene, one junction end is altered; a read error may explain this. The CDR3 reads CAGSSQVRSGANVLTF. The CDR3 DNA is TGTGCCGGCAGCTCGCAAGTAAGATCTGGGGCCAACGTCCTGACTTTC. The rearrangement uses TRBV9 and TRBJ2-6; D is uncertain. The germline CDR1 and CDR2 sequences are SGDLS and YYNGEE. The CDR3 length is 16 residues. Full variable domain (missing parts from reference TRBV9 and TRBJ2-6): DSGVTQTPKHLITATGQRVTLRCSPRSGDLSVYWYQQSLDQGLQFLIQYYNGEERAKGNILERFSAQQFPDLHSELNLSSLELGDSALYFCAGSSQVRSGANVLTFGAGSRLTVL.

J is TRBJ2-5 and V is TRBV7-9; tentative D call: TRBD2 (6 bases). The CDR3 loop spans 17 amino acids. The ends were cut back, 0 bases at V and 5 bases at J, with 19 bases in the middle. Germline CDR1 and CDR2: SEHNR and FQNEAQ (reference sequence). Here the CDR3 DNA reads TGTGCCAGCAGCTTAGCGAACATTGGAGGGGTCGAGGAGACCCAGTACTTC. It translates to CASSLANIGGVEETQYF.